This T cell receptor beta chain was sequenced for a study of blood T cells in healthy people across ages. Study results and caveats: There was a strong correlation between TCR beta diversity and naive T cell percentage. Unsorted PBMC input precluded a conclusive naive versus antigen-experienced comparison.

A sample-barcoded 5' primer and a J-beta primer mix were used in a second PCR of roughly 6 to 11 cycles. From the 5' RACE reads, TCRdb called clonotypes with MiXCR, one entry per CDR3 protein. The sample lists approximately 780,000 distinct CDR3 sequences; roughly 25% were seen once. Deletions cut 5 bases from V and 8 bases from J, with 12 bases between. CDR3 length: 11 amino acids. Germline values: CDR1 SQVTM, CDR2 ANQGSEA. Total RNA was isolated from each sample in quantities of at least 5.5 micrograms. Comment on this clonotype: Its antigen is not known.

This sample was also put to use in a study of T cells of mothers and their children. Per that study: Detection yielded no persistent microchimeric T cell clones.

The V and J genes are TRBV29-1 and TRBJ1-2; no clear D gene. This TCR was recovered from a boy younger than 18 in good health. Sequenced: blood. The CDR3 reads CSVIVFEGYTF. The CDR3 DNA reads TGCAGCGTTATTGTCTTCGAAGGCTACACCTTC. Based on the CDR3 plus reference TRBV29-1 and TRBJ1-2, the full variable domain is SAVISQKPSRDICQRGTSLTIQCQVDSQVTMMFWYRQQPGQSLTLIATANQGSEATYESGFVIDKFPISRPNLTFSTLTVSNMSPEDSSIYLCSVIVFEGYTFGSGTRLTVV.